This T cell receptor (beta chain) was captured in a study of human T cells and chemical hapten exposure. Turning to the study itself: Patients additionally received therapeutic doses of diphenylcyclopropenone on the scalp once a week, and this continued throughout the approximately 23-week study. Upper-back patch tests with 0.01% DPC were read at 6 days.

With V trimmed by 6 bases and J by 2 bases, 8 bases remained unmatched. CDR3 length: 15 amino acids. Germline values: CDR1 MNHEY, CDR2 SVGAGI. Described time point: patch test 2, 6 weeks after DPC sensitization. The treatment: therapeutic diphenylcyclopropenone sensitization with weekly scalp DPC. Findings of the study overall: No shift was seen in TCRs above 1 in 1000 frequency with DPC sensitization.

A single record per CDR3 protein comes from TCRdb applying MiXCR to the RACE reads. The sample has tens of thousands of distinct CDR3 sequences, 9.5% to 11% seen once; the top ten hold 2.2%. Remarks on this clonotype: The antigen remains unidentified.

V gene TRBV6-5 combines with J gene TRBJ2-3, with 7 bases fitting TRBD2. This receptor was taken from a man between 40 and 49 years old with alopecia areata. Some clones in this sample may be carry-over from other donors' samples. The input for sequencing was whole blood, taken in connection with sensitization to the hapten diphenylcyclopropenone (DPC). The chain's CDR3 is CASSLLAEITDTQYF. DNA for the CDR3: TGTGCCAGCAGCCTTCTAGCGGAAATCACAGATACGCAGTATTTT.